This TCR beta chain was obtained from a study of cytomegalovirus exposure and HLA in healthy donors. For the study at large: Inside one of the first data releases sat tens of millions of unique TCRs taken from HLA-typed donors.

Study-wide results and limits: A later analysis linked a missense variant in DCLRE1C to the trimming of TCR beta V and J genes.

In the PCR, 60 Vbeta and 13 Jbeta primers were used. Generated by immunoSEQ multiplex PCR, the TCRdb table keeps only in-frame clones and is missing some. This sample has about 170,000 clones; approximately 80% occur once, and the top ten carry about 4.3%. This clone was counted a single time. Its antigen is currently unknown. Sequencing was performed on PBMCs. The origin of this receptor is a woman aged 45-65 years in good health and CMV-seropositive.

CDR3 DNA sequence: TGTGCCAGCAGGAGCGAGGGTCCCACTGAAGCTTTCTTT. Translation: CASRSEGPTEAFF. The chain links TRBV2 to TRBJ1-1, with unresolved D. The CDR3 is made up of 13 amino acids. CDR1 and CDR2 (germline): SNHLY, FYNNEI. The ends were cut back, 6 bases at V and 4 bases at J, with 12 bases in the middle. The entire variable domain, with the rest obtained from reference TRBV2 and TRBJ1-1, is as follows: EPEVTQTPSHQVTQMGQEVILRCVPISNHLYFYWYRQILGQKVEFLVSFYNNEISEKSEIFDDQFSVERPDGSNFTLKIRSTKLEDSAMYFCASRSEGPTEAFFGQGTRLTVV.